Below, one T cell receptor (beta chain) is given with its context. The antigen remains unidentified. A read error may produce the germline difference seen at one junction end. This entry comes from a study of tumor and adjacent non-tumor tissue in lung cancer. The overall study: The patients, approximately nine men and about 5 women, were roughly 30 to 76 with stage I to III disease.

General study results and limits: Shorter survival was associated with higher TCR diversity in tumors.

Germline V lookup: CDR1 MNHNS, CDR2 SASEGT. The CDR3 consists of 16 residues. This sample's RNA came from whole unsorted tissue. Three rounds of nested PCR, following a modified ARM-PCR protocol, produced the TCRbeta library. Each CDR3 protein is one row after TCRdb ran MiXCR on the multiplex PCR reads. Of more than 90,000 distinct CDR3 sequences detected, 67% appear once; the ten largest clones hold approximately 16%. V and J are TRBV6-1 and TRBJ2-1; 7 positions agree with TRBD2. This sequence originates from a man in his sixties with non-small cell lung cancer. The sample consisted of lung tumor tissue. CDR3 bases: TGTGCCAGCAGTGAATCGGGGAGCGGGGCAAACAATGATCAGTTCTTC. It codes for CASSESGSGANNDQFF.